Shown below are 3 T cell receptor beta chains from a single sample sequenced in a study of blood T cell repertoires in COVID-19. Generated by immunoSEQ multiplex PCR, the TCRdb table keeps only in-frame clones and is missing some. This table has 250,000 to 350,000 clones, 70% to 90% appearing once. The sample consisted of peripheral blood. The receptors originated from a woman aged 25 to 39 who had recovered from COVID-19.

The rearrangement uses TRBV27 and TRBJ1-6, with TRBD1 matching over 9 bases. CDR3 length: 15 amino acids. V was clipped by 4 bases and J by 6 bases; unmatched bases: 4. Germline CDR1 MNHEY, CDR2 SMNVEV (reference sequence). CDR3: CASSSRDRANSPLHF. CDR3 DNA: TGTGCCAGCAGTTCCAGGGACAGGGCTAATTCACCCCTCCACTTT.

The chain recombines TRBV23-1 with TRBJ1-5; the D gene is possibly TRBD1 (6 bases). TRBV23-1 has ORF status, its function being uncertain. The V end lost 7 bases, the J end lost 5 bases, and 12 bases lay between the germline ends. This CDR3 comprises 13 residues. The CDR3 DNA follows: TGCGCCAGCAATCACAGGGAGGATCAGCCCCAGCATTTT. It yields the protein CASNHREDQPQHF.

This chain links TRBV12-3 or TRBV12-4 with TRBJ1-2; 9 nucleotides line up with TRBD1. The CDR3 has 13 residues. The trim removed 7 bases at V and 4 bases at J, leaving 4 bases unmatched. The DNA for the CDR3 is TGTGCCAGCACGGACAGGGGCCCCTATGGCTACACCTTC. Translating it yields CASTDRGPYGYTF.